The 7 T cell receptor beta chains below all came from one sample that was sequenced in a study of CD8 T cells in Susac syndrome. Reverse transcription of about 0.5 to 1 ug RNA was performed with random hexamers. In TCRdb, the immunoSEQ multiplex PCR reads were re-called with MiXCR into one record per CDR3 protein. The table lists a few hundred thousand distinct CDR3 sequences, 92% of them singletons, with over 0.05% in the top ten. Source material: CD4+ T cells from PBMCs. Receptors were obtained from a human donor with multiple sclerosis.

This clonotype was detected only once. DNA for the CDR3: TGTGCCAGCAGCCCCGAAGGACAGTTTGAAGCTTTCTTT. Its translation is CASSPEGQFEAFF. The chain links TRBV9 to TRBJ1-1, with D maybe TRBD1 (6 bases). This CDR3 has 13 amino acids. Germline V gives CDR1 SGDLS, CDR2 YYNGEE. V was clipped by 4 bases and J by 7 bases, with 14 bases between them.

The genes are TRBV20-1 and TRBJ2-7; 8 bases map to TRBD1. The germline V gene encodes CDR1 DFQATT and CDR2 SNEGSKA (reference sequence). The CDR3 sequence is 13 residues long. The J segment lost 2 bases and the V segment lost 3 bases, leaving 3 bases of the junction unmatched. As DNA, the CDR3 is TGCAGTGCTAGCGGACAGGGTCCCTACGAGCAGTACTTC. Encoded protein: CSASGQGPYEQYF.

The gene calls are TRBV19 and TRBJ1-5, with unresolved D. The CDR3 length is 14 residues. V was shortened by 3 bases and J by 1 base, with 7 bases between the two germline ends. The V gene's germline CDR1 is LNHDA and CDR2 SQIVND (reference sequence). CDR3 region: CASSIFSSNQPQHF. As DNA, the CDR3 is TGTGCCAGTAGTATCTTCAGCAGCAATCAGCCCCAGCATTTT.

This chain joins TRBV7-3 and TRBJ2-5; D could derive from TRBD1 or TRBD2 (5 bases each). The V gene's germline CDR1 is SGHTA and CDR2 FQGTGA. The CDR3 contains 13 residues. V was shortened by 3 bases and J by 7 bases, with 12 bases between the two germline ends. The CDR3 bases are TGTGCCAGCAGCTTGGGGTCTGGGGGGACCCAGTACTTC. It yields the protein CASSLGSGGTQYF. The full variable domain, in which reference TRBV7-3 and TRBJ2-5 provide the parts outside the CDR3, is GAGVSQTPSNKVTEKGKYVELRCDPISGHTALYWYRQSLGQGPEFLIYFQGTGAADDSGLPNDRFFAVRPEGSVSTLKIQRTERGDSAVYLCASSLGSGGTQYFGPGTRLLVL.

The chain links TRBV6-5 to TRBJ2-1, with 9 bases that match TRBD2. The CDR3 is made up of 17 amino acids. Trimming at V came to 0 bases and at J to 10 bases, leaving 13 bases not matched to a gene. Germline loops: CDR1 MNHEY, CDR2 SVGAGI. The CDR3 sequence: CASSYSGLASTIGEQFF. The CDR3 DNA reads TGTGCCAGCAGTTACTCGGGACTAGCCTCTACAATCGGAGAGCAGTTCTTC.

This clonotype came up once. CDR3 in DNA: TGTGCCATCGGTAACACTCCCTACGAGCAGTACTTC. Residues: CAIGNTPYEQYF. J is TRBJ2-7 and V is TRBV10-3; D gene unclear. Germline assignment: CDR1 ENHRY and CDR2 SYGVKD. The V and J ends lost 8 bases and 2 bases respectively, with 10 bases between them. The CDR3 is 12 amino acids.

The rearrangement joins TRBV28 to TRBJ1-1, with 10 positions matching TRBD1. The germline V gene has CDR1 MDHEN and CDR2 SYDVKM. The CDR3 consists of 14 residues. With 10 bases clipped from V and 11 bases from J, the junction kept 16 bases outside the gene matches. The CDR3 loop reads CATEVGQGIGTAFF. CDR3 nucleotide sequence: TGTGCCACCGAAGTGGGACAGGGGATAGGAACGGCTTTCTTT.